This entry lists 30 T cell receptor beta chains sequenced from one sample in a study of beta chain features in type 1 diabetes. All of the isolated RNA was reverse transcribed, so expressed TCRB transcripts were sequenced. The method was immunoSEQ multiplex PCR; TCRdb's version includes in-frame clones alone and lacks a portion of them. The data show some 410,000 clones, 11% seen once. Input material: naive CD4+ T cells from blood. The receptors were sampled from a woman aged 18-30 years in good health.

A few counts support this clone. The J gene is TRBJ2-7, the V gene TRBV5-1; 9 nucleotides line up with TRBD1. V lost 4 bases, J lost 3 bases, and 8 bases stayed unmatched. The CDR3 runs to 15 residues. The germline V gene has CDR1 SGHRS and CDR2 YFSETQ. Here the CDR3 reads CASSLNRGHIYEQYF. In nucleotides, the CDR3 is TGCGCCAGCAGCCTTAACAGGGGGCATATCTACGAGCAGTACTTC. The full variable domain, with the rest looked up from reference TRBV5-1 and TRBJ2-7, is KAGVTQTPRYLIKTRGQQVTLSCSPISGHRSVSWYQQTPGQGLQFLFEYFSETQRNKGNFPGRFSGRQFSNSRSEMNVSTLELGDSALYLCASSLNRGHIYEQYFGPGTRLTVT.

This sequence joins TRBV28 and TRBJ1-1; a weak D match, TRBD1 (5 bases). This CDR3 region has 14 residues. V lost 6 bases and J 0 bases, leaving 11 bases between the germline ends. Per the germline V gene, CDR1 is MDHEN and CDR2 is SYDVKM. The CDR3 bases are TGTGCCAGCAGATACAGGAGCTTGAACACTGAAGCTTTCTTT. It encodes CASRYRSLNTEAFF.

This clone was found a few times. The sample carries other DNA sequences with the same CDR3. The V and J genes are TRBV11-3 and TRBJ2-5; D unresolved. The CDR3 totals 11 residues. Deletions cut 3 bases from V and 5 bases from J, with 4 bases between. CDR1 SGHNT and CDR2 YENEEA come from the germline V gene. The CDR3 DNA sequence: TGTGCCAGCAGCTTGCGGGAGACCCAGTACTTC. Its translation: CASSLRETQYF.

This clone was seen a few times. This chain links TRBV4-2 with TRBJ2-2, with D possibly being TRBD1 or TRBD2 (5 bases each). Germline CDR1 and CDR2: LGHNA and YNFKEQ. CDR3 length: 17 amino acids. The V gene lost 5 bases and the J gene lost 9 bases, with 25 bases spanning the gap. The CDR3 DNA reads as TGTGCCAGCAGCTACCCGCCCGGGACCGGGAACCGGCGGGAGCTGTTTTTT. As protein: CASSYPPGTGNRRELFF.

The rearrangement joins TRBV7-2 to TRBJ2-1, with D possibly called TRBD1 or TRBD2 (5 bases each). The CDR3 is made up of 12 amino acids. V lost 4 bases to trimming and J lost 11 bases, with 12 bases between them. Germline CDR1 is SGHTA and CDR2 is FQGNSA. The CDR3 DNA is TGTGCCAGCAGCTCCATACCGGGACAGCAGTTCTTC. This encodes CASSSIPGQQFF. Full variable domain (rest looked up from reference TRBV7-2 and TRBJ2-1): GAGVSQSPSNKVTEKGKDVELRCDPISGHTALYWYRQSLGQGLEFLIYFQGNSAPDKSGLPSDRFSAERTGGSVSTLTIQRTQQEDSAVYLCASSSIPGQQFFGPGTRLTVL.

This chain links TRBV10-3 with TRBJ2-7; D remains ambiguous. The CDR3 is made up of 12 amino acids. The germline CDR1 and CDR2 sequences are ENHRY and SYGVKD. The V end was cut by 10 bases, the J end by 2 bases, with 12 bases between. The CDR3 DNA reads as TGTGCCACTGGTTTCATGGCCTACGAGCAGTACTTC. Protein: CATGFMAYEQYF.

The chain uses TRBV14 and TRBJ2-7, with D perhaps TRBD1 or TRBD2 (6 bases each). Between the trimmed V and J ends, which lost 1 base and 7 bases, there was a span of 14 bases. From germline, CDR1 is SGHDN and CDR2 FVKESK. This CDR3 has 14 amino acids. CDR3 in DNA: TGTGCCAGCAGCCAAGGCGGAGGGGGGTTTGAGCAGTACTTC. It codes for CASSQGGGGFEQYF.

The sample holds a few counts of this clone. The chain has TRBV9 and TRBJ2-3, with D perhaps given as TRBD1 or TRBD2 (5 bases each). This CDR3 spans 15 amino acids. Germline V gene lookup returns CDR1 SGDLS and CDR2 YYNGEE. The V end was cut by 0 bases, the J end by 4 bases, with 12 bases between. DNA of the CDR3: TGTGCCAGCAGCGTAGTTGGGACGCCTTCAGATACGCAGTATTTT. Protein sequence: CASSVVGTPSDTQYF.

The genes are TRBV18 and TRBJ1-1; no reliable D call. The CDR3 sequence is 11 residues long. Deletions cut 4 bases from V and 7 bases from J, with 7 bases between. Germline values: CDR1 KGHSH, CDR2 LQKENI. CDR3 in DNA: TGTGCCAGCTCACGTAAGAGTGAAGCTTTCTTT. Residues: CASSRKSEAFF.

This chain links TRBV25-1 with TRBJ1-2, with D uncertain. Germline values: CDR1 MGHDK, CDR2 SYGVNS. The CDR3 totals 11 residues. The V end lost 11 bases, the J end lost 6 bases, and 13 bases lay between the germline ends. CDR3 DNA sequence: TGTGCCGCCGGTCGTCTGGATGGCTACACCTTC. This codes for CAAGRLDGYTF.

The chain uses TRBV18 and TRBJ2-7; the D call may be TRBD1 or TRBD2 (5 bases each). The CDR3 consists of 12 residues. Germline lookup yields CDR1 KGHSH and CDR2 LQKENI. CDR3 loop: CASSPPRGDLSV. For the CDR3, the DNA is TGTGCCAGCTCACCACCGAGGGGCGACTTGAGTGTC.

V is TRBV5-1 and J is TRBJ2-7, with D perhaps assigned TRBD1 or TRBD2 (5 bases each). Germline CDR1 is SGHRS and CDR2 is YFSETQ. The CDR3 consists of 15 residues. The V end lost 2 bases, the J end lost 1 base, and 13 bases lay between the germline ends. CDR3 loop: CASSFRGVGSYEQYF. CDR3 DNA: TGCGCCAGCAGCTTCAGAGGGGTTGGTTCCTACGAGCAGTACTTC.

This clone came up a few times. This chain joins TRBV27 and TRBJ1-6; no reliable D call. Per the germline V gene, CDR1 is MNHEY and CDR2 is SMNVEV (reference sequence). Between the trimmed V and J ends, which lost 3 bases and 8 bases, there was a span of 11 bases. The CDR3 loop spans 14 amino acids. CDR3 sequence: CASSFGNTHSPLHF. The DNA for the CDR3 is TGTGCCAGCAGTTTCGGGAATACTCATTCACCCCTCCACTTT.

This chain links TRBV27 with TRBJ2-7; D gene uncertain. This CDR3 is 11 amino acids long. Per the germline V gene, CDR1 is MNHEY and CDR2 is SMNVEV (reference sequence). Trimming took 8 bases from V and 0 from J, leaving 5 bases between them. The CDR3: CASWSSYEQYF. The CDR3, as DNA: TGTGCCAGCTGGTCCTCCTACGAGCAGTACTTC.

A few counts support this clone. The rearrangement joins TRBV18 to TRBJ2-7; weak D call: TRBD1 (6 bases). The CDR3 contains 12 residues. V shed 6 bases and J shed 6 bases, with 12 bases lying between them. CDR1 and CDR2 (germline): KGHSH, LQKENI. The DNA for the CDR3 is TGTGCCAGCTCGGGGATGGGGGCCGAGCAGTACTTC. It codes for CASSGMGAEQYF.

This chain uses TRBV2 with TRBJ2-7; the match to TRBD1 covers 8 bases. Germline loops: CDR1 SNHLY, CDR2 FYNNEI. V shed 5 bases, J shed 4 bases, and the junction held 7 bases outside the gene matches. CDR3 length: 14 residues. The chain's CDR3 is CASSLWTGQYEQYV. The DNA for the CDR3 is TGTGCCAGCAGTCTCTGGACAGGGCAATACGAGCAGTACGTC.

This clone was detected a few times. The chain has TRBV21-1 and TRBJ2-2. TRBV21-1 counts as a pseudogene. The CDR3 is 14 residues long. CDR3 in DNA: TGTGCCAGCAGCAACGGTCTAAAGGCCGGGGAGCTGTTTTTT. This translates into CASSNGLKAGELFF.

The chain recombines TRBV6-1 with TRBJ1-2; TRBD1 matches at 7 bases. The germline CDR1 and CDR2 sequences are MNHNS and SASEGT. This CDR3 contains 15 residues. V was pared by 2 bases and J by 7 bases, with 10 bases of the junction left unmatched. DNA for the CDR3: TGTGCCAGCAGTGAAACAGCCGGGACAGCCTCTGGCTACACCTTC. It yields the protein CASSETAGTASGYTF.

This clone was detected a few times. The CDR3 sequence is CAWSVRLQVVIRSRRSGQPQHF. In DNA form, the CDR3 reads TGTGCCTGGAGTGTACGGCTGCAGGTAGTAATCCGAAGCCGCCGATCAGGTCAGCCCCAGCATTTT. The chain combines TRBV30 with TRBJ1-5, with D uncertain. CDR3 size: 22 residues. Trimming left V 0 bases short and J 6 bases short, with 36 bases between. Germline CDR1 GTSNPN, CDR2 SVGIG (reference sequence).

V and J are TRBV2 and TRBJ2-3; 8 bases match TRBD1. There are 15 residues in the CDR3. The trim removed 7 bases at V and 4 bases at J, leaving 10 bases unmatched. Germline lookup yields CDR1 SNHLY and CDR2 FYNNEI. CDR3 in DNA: TGTGCCAGCACTGGACAGGGAAGGAAGCCAGATACGCAGTATTTT. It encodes CASTGQGRKPDTQYF.

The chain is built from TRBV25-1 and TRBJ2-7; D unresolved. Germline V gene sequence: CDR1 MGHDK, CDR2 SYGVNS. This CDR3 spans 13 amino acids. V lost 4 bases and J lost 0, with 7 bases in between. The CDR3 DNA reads TGTGCCAGCAGTGTGACTGGCTCCTACGAGCAGTACTTC. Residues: CASSVTGSYEQYF.

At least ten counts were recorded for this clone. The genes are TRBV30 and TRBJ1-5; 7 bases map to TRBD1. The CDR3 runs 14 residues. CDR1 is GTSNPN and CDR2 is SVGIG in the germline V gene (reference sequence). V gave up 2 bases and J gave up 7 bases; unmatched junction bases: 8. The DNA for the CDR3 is TGTGCCTGGAGTCCACCGGACAGGCTACAGCCCCAGCATTTT. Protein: CAWSPPDRLQPQHF.

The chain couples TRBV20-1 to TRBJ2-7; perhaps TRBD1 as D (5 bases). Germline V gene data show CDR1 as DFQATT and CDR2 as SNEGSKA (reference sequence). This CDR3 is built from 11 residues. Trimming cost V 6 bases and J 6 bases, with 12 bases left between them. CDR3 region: CSAPAGPEQYV. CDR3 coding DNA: TGCAGTGCCCCGGCAGGGCCCGAGCAGTACGTC.

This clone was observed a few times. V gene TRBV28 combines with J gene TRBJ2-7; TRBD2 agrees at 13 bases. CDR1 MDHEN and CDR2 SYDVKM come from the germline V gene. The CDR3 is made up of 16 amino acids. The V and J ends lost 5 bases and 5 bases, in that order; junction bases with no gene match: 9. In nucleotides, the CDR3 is TGTGCCAGCAGTCTGGGACTAGCGGGGAATCTGCACGAGCAGTACGTC. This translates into CASSLGLAGNLHEQYV.

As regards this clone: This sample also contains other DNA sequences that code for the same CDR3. CDR3 region: CASSVGTANEKLFF. The CDR3 DNA sequence: TGTGCCAGCAGCGTCGGGACAGCTAATGAAAAACTGTTTTTT. V usage is TRBV9 and J usage is TRBJ1-4, with 7 bases fitting TRBD1. The germline V gene encodes CDR1 SGDLS and CDR2 YYNGEE. The length of the CDR3 is 14 residues. V lost 2 bases, J lost 3 bases, and 1 base stayed unmatched.

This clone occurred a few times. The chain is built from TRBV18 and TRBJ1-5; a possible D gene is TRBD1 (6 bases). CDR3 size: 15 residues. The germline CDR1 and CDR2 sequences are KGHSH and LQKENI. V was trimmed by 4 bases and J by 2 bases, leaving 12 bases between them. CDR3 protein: CASSLTGSGNQPQHF. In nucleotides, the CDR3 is TGTGCCAGCTCACTAACAGGGTCTGGCAATCAGCCCCAGCATTTT.

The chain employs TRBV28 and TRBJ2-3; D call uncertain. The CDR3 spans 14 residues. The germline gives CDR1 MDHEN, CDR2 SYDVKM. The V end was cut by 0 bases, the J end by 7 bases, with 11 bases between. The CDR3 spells CASSLWTPSNTQYF. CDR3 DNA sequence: TGTGCCAGCAGTTTATGGACACCCTCGAATACGCAGTATTTT.

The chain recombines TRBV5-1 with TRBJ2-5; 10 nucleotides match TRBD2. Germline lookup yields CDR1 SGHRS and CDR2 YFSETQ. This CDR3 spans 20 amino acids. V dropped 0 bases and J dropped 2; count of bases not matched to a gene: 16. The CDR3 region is CASSLAISGRASHWQETQYF. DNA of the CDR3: TGCGCCAGCAGCTTGGCGATAAGCGGGAGGGCCTCTCATTGGCAAGAGACCCAGTACTTC. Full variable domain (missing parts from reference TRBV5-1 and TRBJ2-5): KAGVTQTPRYLIKTRGQQVTLSCSPISGHRSVSWYQQTPGQGLQFLFEYFSETQRNKGNFPGRFSGRQFSNSRSEMNVSTLELGDSALYLCASSLAISGRASHWQETQYFGPGTRLLVL.

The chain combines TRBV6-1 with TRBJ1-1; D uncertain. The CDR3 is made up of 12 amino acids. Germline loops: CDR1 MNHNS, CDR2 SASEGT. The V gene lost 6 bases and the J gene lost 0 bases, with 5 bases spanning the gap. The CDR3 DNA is TGTGCCAGCAGGGATATGAACACTGAAGCTTTCTTT. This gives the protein CASRDMNTEAFF.

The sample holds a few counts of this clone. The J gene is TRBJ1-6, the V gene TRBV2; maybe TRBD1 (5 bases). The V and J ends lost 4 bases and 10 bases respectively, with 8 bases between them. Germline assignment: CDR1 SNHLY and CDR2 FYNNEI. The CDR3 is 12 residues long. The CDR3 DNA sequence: TGTGCCAGCAGTGGAAGGGGATCACCCCTCCACTTT. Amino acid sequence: CASSGRGSPLHF.